This T cell receptor beta chain was captured by sequencing in a study of blood T cell repertoires in COVID-19. Across the study: Spain, Italy and the United States supplied samples that represented acute and convalescent COVID-19.

Germline CDR1 SGHDT, CDR2 YYEEEE. The CDR3 loop spans 14 amino acids. Trimming stripped 0 bases from V and 5 bases from J, with 8 bases between. Clones were sequenced by immunoSEQ multiplex PCR, and TCRdb holds only the in-frame ones, with some missing. There are about 200,000 clones in the sample; roughly 82% occur only once, and about 5.6% lies in the top ten. Those who participated ranged in age from 18 to 89 years and resided in 20 to 30 US areas. Allocation to cohorts depended on clinical history reported by the participants. The chain links TRBV5-6 to TRBJ1-4, with no clear D. This sequence was found in a man in his forties with acute COVID-19. Sequencing was done on a sample of PBMCs or T cells enriched from blood (not recorded which). The CDR3 DNA sequence: TGTGCCAGCAGCTTGGTGGCTTCGAATGAAAAACTGTTTTTT. Protein sequence: CASSLVASNEKLFF.